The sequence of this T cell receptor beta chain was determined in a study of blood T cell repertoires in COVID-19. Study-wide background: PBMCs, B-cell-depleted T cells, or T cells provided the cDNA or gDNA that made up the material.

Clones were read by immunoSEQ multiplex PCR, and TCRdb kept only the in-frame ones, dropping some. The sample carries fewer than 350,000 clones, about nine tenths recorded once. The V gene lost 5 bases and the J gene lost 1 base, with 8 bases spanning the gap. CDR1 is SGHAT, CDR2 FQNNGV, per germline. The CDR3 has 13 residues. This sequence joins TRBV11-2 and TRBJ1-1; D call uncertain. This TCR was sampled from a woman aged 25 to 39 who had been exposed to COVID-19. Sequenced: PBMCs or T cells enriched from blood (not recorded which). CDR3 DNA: TGTGCCAGCAGCCAGATCACGAACACTGAAGCTTTCTTT. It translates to CASSQITNTEAFF.